The 12 T cell receptor beta chains below were found in one sample sequenced in a study of cytomegalovirus exposure and HLA in healthy donors. Amplification used 60 Vbeta primers and 13 Jbeta primers. Assay: immunoSEQ multiplex PCR; the TCRdb copy retains only in-frame clones and omits some. The sample has about 120,000 clones, about three quarters seen once; the top ten hold approximately 12%. Specimen: PBMCs. All receptors derive from a woman aged 40-49 years in good health and CMV-seropositive.

In this sample, this clone turned up a few times. This chain connects TRBV15 to TRBJ1-5; D uncertain. The CDR3 loop spans 15 amino acids. V was trimmed by 0 bases and J by 7 bases, leaving 13 bases between them. Germline CDR1 and CDR2: LNHNV and YYDKDF (reference sequence). The chain's CDR3 is CATSRDRGGRQPQHF. The CDR3 DNA follows: TGTGCCACCAGCAGAGACAGAGGAGGGAGGCAGCCCCAGCATTTT. The full variable domain, rest sourced from reference TRBV15 and TRBJ1-5, is DAMVIQNPRYQVTQFGKPVTLSCSQTLNHNVMYWYQQKSSQAPKLLFHYYDKDFNNEADTPDNFQSRRPNTSFCFLDIRSPGLGDTAMYLCATSRDRGGRQPQHFGDGTRLSIL.

In DNA form, the CDR3 reads TGTGCCAGCAGTTACCGCGGGGGGGCTGGTGAGCAGTTCTTC. This encodes CASSYRGGAGEQFF. V gene TRBV6-6 combines with J gene TRBJ2-1, with 9 positions matching TRBD2. Germline CDR1 is MNHNY and CDR2 is SVGAGI (reference sequence). This CDR3 spans 14 amino acids. V lost 2 bases, J lost 9 bases, and 5 bases stayed unmatched.

The genes are TRBV9 and TRBJ2-3; perhaps TRBD2 as D (6 bases). CDR1 and CDR2 (germline): SGDLS, YYNGEE. Trimming cost V 0 bases and J 6 bases, with 14 bases left between them. The CDR3 contains 15 residues. DNA for the CDR3: TGTGCCAGCAGCGTAGGGGGACTCCGCAGGGATACGCAGTATTTT. Translated, it gives CASSVGGLRRDTQYF.

The rearrangement uses TRBV30 and TRBJ1-4; maybe TRBD1 (5 bases). This CDR3 is 12 amino acids long. Germline values: CDR1 GTSNPN, CDR2 SVGIG (reference sequence). Between the trimmed V and J ends, which lost 3 bases and 7 bases, there was a span of 9 bases. The CDR3 reads CAWSPGGEKLFF. CDR3 coding DNA: TGTGCCTGGAGCCCGGGGGGTGAAAAACTGTTTTTT.

The J gene is TRBJ2-7, the V gene TRBV2; D might be TRBD1 (5 bases). The CDR3 spans 15 residues. Looked up from germline, CDR1 is SNHLY and CDR2 is FYNNEI. Trimming left V 3 bases short and J 6 bases short, with 18 bases between. The CDR3 nucleotides are TGTGCCAGCAGTGACCTCGTTGGCAGGGTAGCCGAGCAGTACTTC. It codes for CASSDLVGRVAEQYF.

This clone was observed a single time. This chain connects TRBV5-1 to TRBJ2-2; possible D gene TRBD2, 6 bases. Deletions cut 0 bases from V and 5 bases from J, with 14 bases between. The CDR3 consists of 16 residues. The germline V gene has CDR1 SGHRS and CDR2 YFSETQ. In DNA, the CDR3 is TGCGCCAGCAGCTTGGTTGGGTCGGAGGGAACCGGGGAGCTGTTTTTT. It specifies CASSLVGSEGTGELFF.

The chain combines TRBV7-2 with TRBJ2-4; D is undetermined. V was pared by 2 bases and J by 3 bases, with 5 bases between. Germline CDR1 is SGHTA and CDR2 is FQGNSA. The CDR3 runs to 13 residues. The CDR3 protein is CASSLIIKNIQYF. CDR3 nucleotide sequence: TGTGCCAGCAGCTTAATAATCAAAAACATTCAGTACTTC.

This rearrangement joins TRBV18 to TRBJ2-7; 7 bases line up with TRBD2. V was clipped by 5 bases and J by 4 bases; unmatched bases: 8. The CDR3 spans 14 residues. Germline V lookup: CDR1 KGHSH, CDR2 LQKENI. CDR3 sequence: CASSSNGLGYEQYF. CDR3 DNA sequence: TGTGCCAGCTCATCAAACGGACTAGGGTACGAGCAGTACTTC. Variable domain in full (rest from reference TRBV18 and TRBJ2-7): NAGVMQNPRHLVRRRGQEARLRCSPMKGHSHVYWYRQLPEEGLKFMVYLQKENIIDESGMPKERFSAEFPKEGPSILRIQQVVRGDSAAYFCASSSNGLGYEQYFGPGTRLTVT.

V is TRBV6-5 and J is TRBJ2-6; D gene unclear. This CDR3 is 15 amino acids long. In germline, CDR1 is MNHEY, CDR2 SVGAGI. Trimming took off 6 bases at V and 3 bases at J, with 12 bases between the two ends. CDR3 sequence (DNA): TGTGCCAGCAGAAACACCAGGCTTGGGGCCAACGTCCTGACTTTC. This sequence encodes CASRNTRLGANVLTF.

In DNA form, the CDR3 reads TGTGCCAGCAGCGGACAGGGGCGCCAGCCCCAGCATTTT. It yields the protein CASSGQGRQPQHF. The rearrangement joins TRBV6-1 to TRBJ1-5, with 9 nucleotides matching TRBD1. This CDR3 comprises 13 residues. Trimming at V came to 6 bases and at J to 7 bases, leaving 4 bases not matched to a gene. CDR1 is MNHNS and CDR2 is SASEGT in the germline V gene.

The chain recombines TRBV25-1 with TRBJ1-5; no firm D call. Trimming took off 2 bases at V and 7 bases at J, with 9 bases between the two ends. The CDR3 has 13 residues. CDR1 MGHDK and CDR2 SYGVNS come from the germline V gene. CDR3 coding DNA: TGTGCCAGCAGTGAAGGAGGCGGGCAGCCCCAGCATTTT. It specifies CASSEGGGQPQHF.

The chain joins TRBV27 to TRBJ2-6, with a possible D match to TRBD1 (5 bases). This CDR3 has 17 amino acids. Trimming took off 2 bases at V and 0 bases at J, with 11 bases between the two ends. Germline V lookup: CDR1 MNHEY, CDR2 SMNVEV (reference sequence). Written as DNA, the CDR3 is TGTGCCAGCAGTTTACAGGGCCTTCCCTCTGGGGCCAACGTCCTGACTTTC. Translated, it gives CASSLQGLPSGANVLTF.